Listed below are T cell receptor beta chains from one sample, sequenced in a study of cytotoxic CD8 clonotypes in ibrutinib-treated CLL. The table came from immunoSEQ multiplex PCR; TCRdb's copy has only in-frame clones and leaves some out. The data contain approximately 45,000 clones, approximately 70% of them seen just once; the ten biggest clones take up about a fifth. The sample here was PBMCs, taken after 24 months of ibrutinib treatment. Receptors originate from a human donor with chronic lymphocytic leukemia. Both conserved end residues are part of each CDR3. Fields, in order: V gene, J gene, D gene, clone size, CDR3 length, CDR3 protein, CDR3 DNA. D genes are given only for firm matches. Size tells how often a clone was seen (once, few, many) or the class of an expanded clone, and some rows leave it out.

v_gene: TRBV2
j_gene: TRBJ1-1
d_gene: .
abundance: .
len: 13
CDR3aa: CASIVQVSTEAFF
CDR3nt: TGTGCCAGCATCGTTCAGGTTTCCACTGAAGCTTTCTTT

v_gene: TRBV7-2
j_gene: TRBJ1-6
d_gene: TRBD1
abundance: .
len: 15
CDR3aa: CASSFRQGAGSPLHF
CDR3nt: TGTGCCAGCAGCTTTCGACAGGGGGCTGGATCACCCCTCCACTTT

v_gene: TRBV14
j_gene: TRBJ2-1
d_gene: .
abundance: few
len: 13
CDR3aa: CASSQAGHNEQFF
CDR3nt: TGTGCCAGCAGCCAGGCGGGCCACAATGAGCAGTTCTTC

v_gene: TRBV20-1
j_gene: TRBJ1-1
d_gene: .
abundance: .
len: 11
CDR3aa: CSARSDIEAFF
CDR3nt: TGCAGTGCTAGATCCGATATTGAAGCTTTCTTT

v_gene: TRBV12-5
j_gene: TRBJ2-2
d_gene: TRBD1
abundance: .
len: 15
CDR3aa: CASVTGTGYTGELFF
CDR3nt: TGTGCTAGTGTTACCGGGACAGGTTACACCGGGGAGCTGTTTTTT

v_gene: TRBV14
j_gene: TRBJ2-1
d_gene: .
abundance: .
len: 14
CDR3aa: CASSQASAYNEQFF
CDR3nt: TGTGCCAGCAGCCAAGCTAGCGCATACAATGAGCAGTTCTTC

v_gene: TRBV18
j_gene: TRBJ1-1
d_gene: .
abundance: .
len: 13
CDR3aa: CASQSTDRSQAFF
CDR3nt: TGTGCCAGCCAGTCAACGGACCGATCGCAAGCTTTCTTT

v_gene: TRBV7-3
j_gene: TRBJ1-2
d_gene: TRBD1
abundance: .
len: 18
CDR3aa: CASSFWTGKHKGNYGYTF
CDR3nt: TGTGCCAGCAGCTTTTGGACAGGGAAACACAAGGGCAACTATGGCTACACCTTC

v_gene: TRBV5-1
j_gene: TRBJ1-3
d_gene: TRBD1
abundance: once
len: 15
CDR3aa: CASSSGTVSGNTIYF
CDR3nt: TGCGCCAGCAGCTCAGGGACAGTCTCTGGAAACACCATATATTTT

v_gene: TRBV19
j_gene: TRBJ2-2
d_gene: .
abundance: .
len: 17
CDR3aa: CASSLWNVGVNTGELFF
CDR3nt: TGTGCCAGTAGTTTGTGGAATGTAGGGGTGAACACCGGGGAGCTGTTTTTT

v_gene: TRBV20-1
j_gene: TRBJ1-2
d_gene: .
abundance: few
len: 11
CDR3aa: CSPGIYYGYTF
CDR3nt: TGCAGTCCCGGGATTTACTATGGCTACACCTTC

v_gene: TRBV7-9
j_gene: TRBJ1-1
d_gene: .
abundance: .
len: 13
CDR3aa: CASSLGQGLGAFF
CDR3nt: TGTGCCAGCAGCTTAGGGCAAGGTCTTGGAGCTTTCTTT

v_gene: TRBV2
j_gene: TRBJ2-7
d_gene: TRBD1
abundance: .
len: 16
CDR3aa: CASSEPGTGVTWEQYF
CDR3nt: TGTGCCAGCAGTGAACCCGGGACAGGGGTGACCTGGGAGCAGTACTTC

v_gene: TRBV29-1
j_gene: TRBJ1-1
d_gene: .
abundance: .
len: 14
CDR3aa: CSVLSGILNTEAFF
CDR3nt: TGCAGCGTTCTTTCAGGGATCCTGAACACTGAAGCTTTCTTT

v_gene: TRBV18
j_gene: TRBJ2-7
d_gene: TRBD1
abundance: once
len: 14
CDR3aa: CASSPLDRGYEQYF
CDR3nt: TGTGCCAGCTCACCACTAGACAGGGGATACGAGCAGTACTTC

v_gene: TRBV30
j_gene: TRBJ1-1
d_gene: .
abundance: .
len: 15
CDR3aa: CAWSPSPQGFTEAFF
CDR3nt: TGTGCCTGGAGCCCCTCTCCGCAGGGATTCACTGAAGCTTTCTTT

v_gene: TRBV5-1
j_gene: TRBJ2-5
d_gene: TRBD2
abundance: .
len: 18
CDR3aa: CASSTPMGGLAGPQTQYF
CDR3nt: TGCGCCAGCAGCACTCCCATGGGAGGGCTAGCGGGTCCCCAGACCCAGTACTTC

v_gene: TRBV7-6
j_gene: TRBJ2-1
d_gene: TRBD2
abundance: .
len: 13
CDR3aa: CASSLRGGNEQFF
CDR3nt: TGTGCCAGCAGCTTACGGGGGGGCAATGAGCAGTTCTTC

v_gene: TRBV10-3
j_gene: TRBJ2-3
d_gene: .
abundance: .
len: 14
CDR3aa: CAISGVTRTDTQYF
CDR3nt: TGTGCCATCAGTGGTGTCACGCGCACAGATACGCAGTATTTT

v_gene: TRBV5-1
j_gene: TRBJ1-4
d_gene: .
abundance: .
len: 17
CDR3aa: CASSLAKGHDGNEKLFF
CDR3nt: TGCGCCAGCAGCTTGGCAAAGGGACACGACGGTAATGAAAAACTGTTTTTT

v_gene: TRBV6-6
j_gene: TRBJ2-7
d_gene: .
abundance: .
len: 16
CDR3aa: CASSYSRDSGPYEQYF
CDR3nt: TGTGCCAGCAGTTACTCCCGGGATAGCGGACCCTACGAGCAGTACTTC

v_gene: TRBV29-1
j_gene: TRBJ2-3
d_gene: TRBD1
abundance: few
len: 11
CDR3aa: CSPRQGDTQYF
CDR3nt: TGCAGCCCTAGACAGGGAGATACGCAGTATTTT